This entry lists 5 T cell receptor beta chains sequenced from one sample in a study of blood T cell repertoires in COVID-19. The protocol was immunoSEQ multiplex PCR, while the TCRdb copy is restricted to in-frame clones and leaves out a portion. The data hold fewer than 450,000 clones, with around 90% observed a single time. The sequencing input was PBMCs or T cells enriched from blood (not recorded which). The receptor set was obtained from a man younger than 30 who had recovered from COVID-19.

V is TRBV12-5 and J is TRBJ1-1; D remains ambiguous. Germline V gene lookup returns CDR1 LGHNT and CDR2 FRNRAP. Trimming removed 3 bases at V and 11 bases at J, with 13 bases between. The CDR3 runs to 12 residues. The CDR3 nucleotides are TGTGCTAGTGGTTTTGGGAGCCTACGGGCTTTCTTT. Its translation: CASGFGSLRAFF.

The chain has TRBV15 and TRBJ1-3, with 7 bases matching TRBD1. Trimming took 1 base from V and 2 from J; bases not matched to a gene: 5. Germline V gene data show CDR1 as LNHNV and CDR2 as YYDKDF (reference sequence). The length of the CDR3 is 16 residues. CDR3 bases: TGTGCCACCAGCAGAGTCTTACAGGGGACTGGAAACACCATATATTTT. It yields the protein CATSRVLQGTGNTIYF. Complete variable domain (other parts from reference TRBV15 and TRBJ1-3): DAMVIQNPRYQVTQFGKPVTLSCSQTLNHNVMYWYQQKSSQAPKLLFHYYDKDFNNEADTPDNFQSRRPNTSFCFLDIRSPGLGDTAMYLCATSRVLQGTGNTIYFGEGSWLTVV.

V gene TRBV7-2 combines with J gene TRBJ2-3; 11 nucleotides match TRBD2. The CDR3 has 16 residues. The trim removed 5 bases at V and 6 bases at J, leaving 10 bases unmatched. In germline, CDR1 is SGHTA, CDR2 FQGNSA. The CDR3 loop reads CASSERGSGGADTQYF. The CDR3 DNA sequence: TGTGCCAGCAGCGAAAGGGGTAGCGGGGGGGCGGATACGCAGTATTTT.

The V gene is TRBV10-3, the J gene TRBJ2-7; possibly TRBD2 for D (5 bases). Deletions cut 8 bases from V and 3 bases from J, with 17 bases between. Germline assignment: CDR1 ENHRY and CDR2 SYGVKD. The CDR3 is 14 residues long. Written as DNA, the CDR3 is TGTGCCATCCGCTCGGGAACCCTCAACTACGAGCAGTACTTC. This gives the protein CAIRSGTLNYEQYF.

This rearrangement joins TRBV5-6 to TRBJ2-7; 7 nucleotides match TRBD1. Germline CDR1 reads SGHDT; CDR2 reads YYEEEE. The CDR3 sequence is 16 residues long. Germline trimming cut 3 bases from V and 3 bases from J; bases unmatched to any gene: 12. The CDR3 spells CASSSKRQGRIYEQYF. The CDR3 DNA follows: TGTGCCAGCAGCTCAAAAAGACAGGGTCGAATCTACGAGCAGTACTTC.